A single sample gave rise to the 21 T cell receptor beta chains below, sequenced in a study of identical twins. TCRdb ran MiXCR on the 5' RACE reads and lists one entry per CDR3 protein. The table has around 95,000 distinct CDR3 sequences, 4.5% to 6.5% seen once. Source material: memory T cells sorted from blood. Receptors were obtained from a woman aged 50 to 60 in good health.

This clonotype was seen only a few times. V gene TRBV7-9 combines with J gene TRBJ2-3, with TRBD2 matching 11 bases. The CDR3 is 15 amino acids. CDR1 is SEHNR, CDR2 FQNEAQ, per germline (reference sequence). Trimming cost V 5 bases and J 4 bases; bases outside gene matches: 5. The chain's CDR3 is CASSLTSGTADTQYF. CDR3 DNA sequence: TGTGCCAGCAGCCTGACTAGCGGGACAGCAGATACGCAGTATTTT.

This clonotype was observed many times. The chain links TRBV6-5 to TRBJ1-2, with a weak D call TRBD1 (5 bases). The CDR3 covers 15 residues. The V and J ends lost 0 bases and 2 bases respectively, with 10 bases between them. The germline gives CDR1 MNHEY, CDR2 SVGAGI. The CDR3 DNA sequence: TGTGCCAGCAGTTACTCGACAGTCAGAAACTATGGCTACACCTTC. Protein: CASSYSTVRNYGYTF.

The sample holds a few counts of this clonotype. The chain joins TRBV20-1 to TRBJ1-2; D gene ambiguous. The CDR3 runs 14 residues. CDR1 is DFQATT, CDR2 SNEGSKA, per germline (reference sequence). Trimming pared 2 bases from V and 2 bases from J, leaving 12 bases between. The CDR3 loop reads CSARQLTANYGYTF. The CDR3 DNA is TGCAGTGCTAGACAACTCACAGCAAACTATGGCTACACCTTC.

The J gene is TRBJ2-1, the V gene TRBV7-8, with TRBD2 matching over 7 bases. CDR3 length equals 15 residues. CDR1 SGHVS and CDR2 FQNEAQ come from the germline V gene. J was trimmed by 0 bases and V by 5 bases; bases with no gene match: 4. The chain's CDR3 is CASSISGRSYNEQFF. Written as DNA, the CDR3 is TGTGCCAGCAGCATTAGCGGGCGCTCCTACAATGAGCAGTTCTTC.

This clonotype turned up a few times. This chain uses TRBV24-1 with TRBJ2-3; 8 nucleotides line up with TRBD2. This CDR3 is 12 amino acids long. The V gene end was trimmed by 7 bases and the J gene end by 11 bases; junction bases not matched to a gene: 7. CDR1 KGHDR and CDR2 SFDVKD come from the germline V gene. In nucleotides, the CDR3 is TGTGCCACCAGAGGGGGTAGCGGGGTGCAGTATTTT. Translation gives CATRGGSGVQYF.

This clonotype was seen at least ten times. V is TRBV5-1 and J is TRBJ2-5; 7 nucleotides line up with TRBD1. V trimming: 0 bases; J trimming: 7 bases; junction bases outside the gene matches: 9. In germline, CDR1 is SGHRS, CDR2 YFSETQ. CDR3 length: 15 residues. In DNA form, the CDR3 reads TGCGCCAGCAGCTTGGCAGGGACAGATGGGGGGACCCAGTACTTC. As protein: CASSLAGTDGGTQYF. Complete variable domain (other parts from reference TRBV5-1 and TRBJ2-5): KAGVTQTPRYLIKTRGQQVTLSCSPISGHRSVSWYQQTPGQGLQFLFEYFSETQRNKGNFPGRFSGRQFSNSRSEMNVSTLELGDSALYLCASSLAGTDGGTQYFGPGTRLLVL.

Ten or more counts support this clonotype. The chain has TRBV5-6 and TRBJ2-3, with 8 bases that match TRBD2. Germline values: CDR1 SGHDT, CDR2 YYEEEE. V shed 5 bases, J shed 6 bases, and the junction held 5 bases outside the gene matches. There are 13 residues in the CDR3. CDR3 bases: TGTGCCAGCAGTGTAGCGGGATTGGATACGCAGTATTTT. This sequence encodes CASSVAGLDTQYF.

This clonotype was observed many times. This sequence joins TRBV4-2 and TRBJ2-3; the match to TRBD2 covers 10 bases. The germline gives CDR1 LGHNA, CDR2 YNFKEQ. The CDR3 is 14 residues long. V shed 7 bases, J shed 2 bases, and the junction held 3 bases outside the gene matches. The CDR3 DNA reads as TGTGCCAGCAAGGGACTAGCGTCCACAGATACGCAGTATTTT. Encoded protein: CASKGLASTDTQYF.

This clonotype has more than one count but fewer than ten. The chain links TRBV7-6 to TRBJ1-1; TRBD1 is a possible D gene (5 bases). This CDR3 is 14 amino acids long. Germline values: CDR1 SGHVS, CDR2 FNYEAQ. Trimming took off 1 base at V and 4 bases at J, with 10 bases between the two ends. CDR3 amino acids: CASSLEPGSTEAFF. The CDR3 coding sequence is TGTGCCAGCAGCTTAGAGCCAGGGAGCACTGAAGCTTTCTTT.

This clonotype was detected a few times. The chain recombines TRBV30 with TRBJ2-1, with D perhaps matching TRBD1 or TRBD2 (5 bases each). Germline CDR1 GTSNPN, CDR2 SVGIG (reference sequence). Trimming removed 8 bases at V and 8 bases at J, with 13 bases between. The CDR3 runs 11 residues. As DNA, the CDR3 is TGTGCCCTCCGGGACGGGCATGAGCAGTTCTTC. Translation: CALRDGHEQFF.

This clonotype was observed at least ten times. V is TRBV5-5 and J is TRBJ2-1, with D possibly matching TRBD1 (5 bases). This CDR3 is built from 12 residues. Trimming removed 6 bases from V and 7 bases from J, with 11 bases in between. From germline, CDR1 is SGHKS and CDR2 YYEKEE (reference sequence). CDR3 in amino acids: CASTFSGNEQFF. The CDR3 DNA reads as TGTGCCAGCACATTTTCAGGGAATGAGCAGTTCTTC.

This clonotype was picked up many times. The chain employs TRBV5-1 and TRBJ2-2; 10 bases match TRBD2. The junction had 5 bases not matched to a gene; V was cut back by 0 bases and J by 6 bases. This CDR3 contains 16 residues. The germline V gene encodes CDR1 SGHRS and CDR2 YFSETQ. CDR3 DNA: TGCGCCAGCAGCTTGGGAAAACTAGCGGGACCCGGGGAGCTGTTTTTT. This sequence encodes CASSLGKLAGPGELFF.

This clonotype was picked up many times. The chain employs TRBV10-3 and TRBJ2-1; 9 bases map to TRBD2. The CDR3 runs to 13 residues. The ends lost 11 bases at V and 5 bases at J; junction bases unmatched: 7. Germline V gene sequence: CDR1 ENHRY, CDR2 SYGVKD. Here the CDR3 reads CAANSGSDNEQFF. CDR3 in DNA: TGTGCCGCGAATAGCGGGAGTGACAATGAGCAGTTCTTC.

V is TRBV20-1 and J is TRBJ2-2; D remains unclear. CDR1 DFQATT and CDR2 SNEGSKA come from the germline V gene (reference sequence). Trimming left V 3 bases short and J 7 bases short, with 6 bases between. This CDR3 has 11 amino acids. The CDR3 region is CSARSGGELFF. CDR3 nucleotide sequence: TGCAGTGCTAGGTCTGGCGGGGAGCTGTTTTTT.

This clonotype was seen many times. V usage is TRBV5-1 and J usage is TRBJ1-6, with D uncertain. CDR1 is SGHRS, CDR2 YFSETQ, per germline. V lost 0 bases and J lost 10, with 11 bases in between. The CDR3 runs to 14 residues. CDR3 bases: TGCGCCAGCAGCTTGGTTAGTGTCGGGTCACCCCTCCACTTT. Translation: CASSLVSVGSPLHF. Drawing the rest from reference TRBV5-1 and TRBJ1-6, the complete variable domain is KAGVTQTPRYLIKTRGQQVTLSCSPISGHRSVSWYQQTPGQGLQFLFEYFSETQRNKGNFPGRFSGRQFSNSRSEMNVSTLELGDSALYLCASSLVSVGSPLHFGNGTRLTVT.

In this sample, this clonotype turned up many times. This chain connects TRBV5-1 to TRBJ1-1, with TRBD1 identical over 9 bases. Germline V gene sequence: CDR1 SGHRS, CDR2 YFSETQ. The ends lost 0 bases at V and 7 bases at J; junction bases unmatched: 4. CDR3 length: 14 residues. The CDR3 is CASSLVTGGDEAFF. The DNA for the CDR3 is TGCGCCAGCAGCTTGGTGACAGGGGGGGATGAAGCTTTCTTT.

This clonotype was seen ten or more times. The chain recombines TRBV5-1 with TRBJ2-5; possible D gene TRBD1, 8 bases. Germline V gene lookup returns CDR1 SGHRS and CDR2 YFSETQ. CDR3 length: 14 amino acids. V lost 4 bases and J lost 5, with 15 bases in between. Here the CDR3 reads CASSLTQGGETQYF. In DNA form, the CDR3 reads TGCGCCAGCAGCCTGACACAGGGGGGGGAGACCCAGTACTTC.

This clonotype was counted many times. V gene TRBV24-1 combines with J gene TRBJ2-1; D possibly corresponds to TRBD2 (6 bases). CDR3 size: 14 residues. CDR1 and CDR2 (germline): KGHDR, SFDVKD. The ends were cut back, 5 bases at V and 8 bases at J, with 15 bases in the middle. The CDR3 loop is CATSVYGSDDEQFF. For the CDR3, the DNA is TGTGCCACCAGTGTTTACGGGAGCGATGATGAGCAGTTCTTC.

By its share, this clonotype is medium-sized. The chain combines TRBV7-7 with TRBJ2-3; 7 nucleotides match TRBD1. The V and J ends lost 2 bases and 1 base, in that order; junction bases with no gene match: 9. CDR3 length equals 17 residues. Germline assignment: CDR1 SSHAT and CDR2 FNYEAQ (reference sequence). Here the CDR3 reads CASSLYPPGQGTDTQYF. The CDR3, as DNA: TGTGCCAGCAGCTTATACCCACCCGGACAGGGCACAGATACGCAGTATTTT.

This sequence joins TRBV10-3 and TRBJ2-3, with TRBD2 matching over 9 bases. In germline, CDR1 is ENHRY, CDR2 SYGVKD. V was pared by 6 bases and J by 5 bases, with 9 bases of the junction left unmatched. The CDR3 contains 15 residues. The CDR3 DNA reads TGTGCCATCAGCCGGTTAGCGGGAGCTGGAGATACGCAGTATTTT. Its protein is CAISRLAGAGDTQYF.

The chain has TRBV20-1 and TRBJ2-5; 8 bases are shared with TRBD2. From germline, CDR1 is DFQATT and CDR2 SNEGSKA (reference sequence). Trimming at V came to 3 bases and at J to 2 bases, leaving 5 bases not matched to a gene. The CDR3 is 14 amino acids. The CDR3 is CSARTGGAQETQYF. The DNA of the CDR3 is TGCAGTGCTAGGACCGGGGGGGCACAAGAGACCCAGTACTTC.